A single sample gave rise to the 27 T cell receptor beta chains below, sequenced in a study of Ad26.COV2.S vaccination and SARS-CoV-2 variants. Data came from immunoSEQ multiplex PCR; TCRdb stores just in-frame clones and leaves some out. Among about 390,000 clones listed, about 90% were seen once. Treatment specified: 19 received Ad26.COV2.S at low or high dose, single or two shots; 5 received placebo; per-sample allocation not given. Sampling took place 63 days after the first vaccine or placebo injection. The input for sequencing was peripheral blood, taken in a trial of Ad26.COV2.S vaccine versus placebo. These receptors came from a person aged 18 to 59 who received the Ad26.COV2.S COVID-19 vaccine or a placebo.

The chain links TRBV6-5 to TRBJ2-4, with D possibly matching TRBD1 (5 bases). The length of the CDR3 is 12 residues. Germline loops: CDR1 MNHEY, CDR2 SVGAGI. V dropped 6 bases and J dropped 8 bases, with 11 bases sitting between them. CDR3 DNA: TGTGCCAGCAGAGTCCCAGGGTACATTCAGTACTTC. Translating it yields CASRVPGYIQYF.

This chain links TRBV3-1 (or the pseudogene TRBV3-2) with TRBJ2-1; TRBD2 might be the D (6 bases). The CDR3 is made up of 17 amino acids. Germline lookup yields CDR1 LGHDT and CDR2 YNNKEL (reference sequence). Trimming pared 4 bases from V and 6 bases from J, leaving 22 bases between. The CDR3 loop reads CASSPRDFQTSGNEQFF. CDR3 nucleotides: TGTGCCAGCAGCCCCCGGGACTTTCAAACCTCTGGCAATGAGCAGTTCTTC.

The chain combines TRBV4-3 with TRBJ1-4; 8 nucleotides line up with TRBD1. The V gene end was trimmed by 1 base and the J gene end by 4 bases; junction bases not matched to a gene: 5. This CDR3 comprises 16 residues. Germline CDR1 reads LGHNA; CDR2 reads YSLEER. CDR3 in amino acids: CASSQAIQGGNEKLFF. CDR3 in DNA: TGCGCCAGCAGCCAAGCGATACAGGGGGGTAATGAAAAACTGTTTTTT.

The rearrangement links TRBV4-3 to TRBJ2-1; TRBD1 or TRBD2 may be the D gene (7 bases each). The V end was cut by 7 bases, the J end by 5 bases, with 21 bases between. Per the germline V gene, CDR1 is LGHNA and CDR2 is YSLEER. This CDR3 has 16 residues. The CDR3 DNA sequence: TGCGCCAGCACCGGGGAGGGGGCCCCGGCACACAATGAGCAGTTCTTC. This translates into CASTGEGAPAHNEQFF.

The genes are TRBV12-5 and TRBJ2-3; 7 positions agree with TRBD2. The V segment lost 5 bases and the J segment 2 bases; nucleotides outside the gene matches: 7. Germline values: CDR1 LGHNT, CDR2 FRNRAP. The CDR3 is made up of 15 amino acids. The CDR3 region has the DNA TGTGCTAGTGGTCCGGCCGGGGGGTACACAGATACGCAGTATTTT. Translation gives CASGPAGGYTDTQYF.

The chain links TRBV30 to TRBJ2-1, with 9 bases identical to TRBD2. CDR1 is GTSNPN and CDR2 is SVGIG in the germline V gene (reference sequence). J gave up 5 bases and V 4 bases, and 3 bases lay outside the gene matches. This CDR3 spans 13 amino acids. The CDR3 here is CAWMAGGHNEQFF. CDR3 nucleotides: TGTGCCTGGATGGCGGGGGGGCACAATGAGCAGTTCTTC.

This chain connects TRBV18 to TRBJ1-2; D is undetermined. Trimming took 5 bases from V and 8 from J, leaving 12 bases between them. The CDR3 is 12 amino acids. CDR1 KGHSH and CDR2 LQKENI come from the germline V gene. The CDR3 region is CASSTRGMGYTF. The CDR3 DNA sequence: TGTGCCAGCTCAACCCGCGGAATGGGCTACACCTTC.

The chain is built from TRBV5-1 and TRBJ2-7; D not resolved. The V end was cut by 4 bases, the J end by 3 bases, with 14 bases between. Germline V gene sequence: CDR1 SGHRS, CDR2 YFSETQ. The CDR3 is made up of 14 amino acids. The CDR3 reads CASSLDRVNYEQYF. The CDR3 DNA is TGCGCCAGCAGCCTAGATCGGGTAAACTACGAGCAGTACTTC.

The chain joins TRBV28 to TRBJ1-4; a possible D gene is TRBD1 (5 bases). Germline loops: CDR1 MDHEN, CDR2 SYDVKM. V lost 6 bases to trimming and J lost 7 bases, with 18 bases between them. The CDR3 has 15 amino acids. DNA for the CDR3: TGTGCCAGCAGCCGGTGGAGGGGTCTGAGTGAAAAACTGTTTTTT. Its translation: CASSRWRGLSEKLFF. Combining the CDR3 with reference TRBV28 and TRBJ1-4 gives the whole variable domain DVKVTQSSRYLVKRTGEKVFLECVQDMDHENMFWYRQDPGLGLRLIYFSYDVKMKEKGDIPEGYSVSREKKERFSLILESASTNQTSMYLCASSRWRGLSEKLFFGSGTQLSVL.

The chain recombines TRBV14 with TRBJ1-2; TRBD1 is a possible D gene (6 bases). From germline, CDR1 is SGHDN and CDR2 FVKESK. The V end lost 2 bases, the J end lost 8 bases, and 18 bases lay between the germline ends. This CDR3 region has 15 residues. The DNA of the CDR3 is TGTGCCAGCAGCCAACCGACTGGACAGTTCCTGGGCTACACCTTC. It encodes CASSQPTGQFLGYTF.

The rearrangement links TRBV4-3 to TRBJ2-2; possibly TRBD1 for D (6 bases). This CDR3 spans 16 amino acids. Between the trimmed V and J ends, which lost 0 bases and 0 bases, there was a span of 8 bases. Germline V gene lookup returns CDR1 LGHNA and CDR2 YSLEER. CDR3 residues: CASSQDRGPNTGELFF. The DNA for the CDR3 is TGCGCCAGCAGCCAAGACAGGGGACCGAACACCGGGGAGCTGTTTTTT.

The chain is built from TRBV7-9 and TRBJ1-1; the D is unclear. CDR1 is SEHNR and CDR2 is FQNEAQ in the germline V gene (reference sequence). V gave up 1 base and J gave up 7 bases, with 7 bases separating them. There are 12 residues in the CDR3. The CDR3 DNA reads as TGTGCCAGCAGCTTAGTCTCTGGTGAAGCTTTCTTT. As protein: CASSLVSGEAFF.

This chain links TRBV18 with TRBJ2-3; possibly TRBD1 for D (7 bases). Germline V gene lookup returns CDR1 KGHSH and CDR2 LQKENI. The V end lost 3 bases, the J end lost 2 bases, and 12 bases lay between the germline ends. The CDR3 contains 15 residues. DNA for the CDR3: TGTGCCAGCTCACCGGGCAGGGGGGTCACAGATACGCAGTATTTT. It specifies CASSPGRGVTDTQYF. Complete variable domain (other parts from reference TRBV18 and TRBJ2-3): NAGVMQNPRHLVRRRGQEARLRCSPMKGHSHVYWYRQLPEEGLKFMVYLQKENIIDESGMPKERFSAEFPKEGPSILRIQQVVRGDSAAYFCASSPGRGVTDTQYFGPGTRLTVL.

The chain employs TRBV9 and TRBJ1-5; D is unresolved. Germline V gene sequence: CDR1 SGDLS, CDR2 YYNGEE. The ends were cut back, 4 bases at V and 0 bases at J, with 8 bases in the middle. The CDR3 has 14 residues. The CDR3 protein is CASSRSYSNQPQHF. As DNA, the CDR3 is TGTGCCAGCAGCAGGTCCTATAGCAATCAGCCCCAGCATTTT. Together with reference TRBV9 and TRBJ1-5, the CDR3 gives the full variable domain: DSGVTQTPKHLITATGQRVTLRCSPRSGDLSVYWYQQSLDQGLQFLIQYYNGEERAKGNILERFSAQQFPDLHSELNLSSLELGDSALYFCASSRSYSNQPQHFGDGTRLSIL.

The rearrangement joins TRBV15 to TRBJ2-7; D perhaps matches TRBD2 (5 bases). With 10 bases removed from V and 2 bases from J, the gap between germline ends came to 15 bases. Germline CDR1 LNHNV, CDR2 YYDKDF (reference sequence). The CDR3 sequence is 13 residues long. As DNA, the CDR3 is TGTGCCATCGGCGATGCGGGTCCCTACGAGCAGTACTTC. Amino acids: CAIGDAGPYEQYF.

The gene calls are TRBV6-2 or TRBV6-3 and TRBJ2-2; D not resolved. V lost 3 bases, J lost 7 bases, and 9 bases lay in between. Germline CDR1 reads MNHEY; CDR2 reads SVGEGT. The CDR3 runs 13 residues. The CDR3 region has the DNA TGTGCCAGCAGTTATCTGGGCAGCGGGGAGCTGTTTTTT. The encoded protein is CASSYLGSGELFF.

This chain links TRBV25-1 with TRBJ1-1, with a weak D call TRBD1 (5 bases). The germline V gene has CDR1 MGHDK and CDR2 SYGVNS. The CDR3 has 12 amino acids. V shed 10 bases and J shed 4 bases, with 13 bases lying between them. The CDR3 DNA reads as TGTGCCACCCGGGGGGAAGGCACTGAAGCTTTCTTT. The encoded protein is CATRGEGTEAFF.

V is TRBV11-2 and J is TRBJ1-4; perhaps TRBD1 as D (6 bases). Per germline, CDR1 SGHAT and CDR2 FQNNGV. Trimming took off 8 bases at V and 4 bases at J, with 17 bases between the two ends. The CDR3 sequence is 15 residues long. CDR3 DNA sequence: TGTGCCAGCGGAGGTCGGACAGCTCTTAATGAAAAACTGTTTTTT. This translates into CASGGRTALNEKLFF. Full variable domain (remainder filled in from reference TRBV11-2 and TRBJ1-4): EAGVAQSPRYKIIEKRQSVAFWCNPISGHATLYWYQQILGQGPKLLIQFQNNGVVDDSQLPKDRFSAERLKGVDSTLKIQPAKLEDSAVYLCASGGRTALNEKLFFGSGTQLSVL.

This chain connects TRBV12-3 or TRBV12-4 to TRBJ2-5, with 7 bases matching TRBD2. The CDR3 covers 13 residues. J gave up 4 bases and V 5 bases, and 4 bases lay outside the gene matches. This CDR3 is CASSHWGGETQYF. For the CDR3, the DNA is TGTGCCAGCAGTCATTGGGGGGGAGAGACCCAGTACTTC.

This chain connects TRBV6-5 to TRBJ1-6; D remains unclear. Trimming stripped 8 bases from V and 3 bases from J, with 11 bases between. CDR3 length: 14 residues. The germline V gene encodes CDR1 MNHEY and CDR2 SVGAGI. The CDR3 sequence is CASERTDYNSPLHF. The CDR3 DNA reads TGTGCCAGCGAGAGAACGGACTATAATTCACCCCTCCACTTT.

In this sample, this clone turned up once. The V call is TRBV7-2, the J call TRBJ2-2; perhaps TRBD1 as D (6 bases). Germline V gene sequence: CDR1 SGHTA, CDR2 FQGNSA. Trimming took off 2 bases at V and 5 bases at J, with 15 bases between the two ends. The CDR3 has 16 amino acids. CDR3 loop: CASSLPQGQLTGELFF. The CDR3 region has the DNA TGTGCCAGCAGCTTACCGCAGGGACAACTGACCGGGGAGCTGTTTTTT.

The chain recombines TRBV7-2 with TRBJ2-2, with a tentative D call TRBD2 (5 bases). Germline-derived CDR1 and CDR2 are SGHTA and FQGNSA. Between the trimmed V and J ends, which lost 5 bases and 8 bases, there was a span of 15 bases. This CDR3 is built from 14 residues. The CDR3 reads CASSPSSGDGELFF. In nucleotides, the CDR3 is TGTGCCAGCAGCCCAAGCTCCGGGGATGGGGAGCTGTTTTTT.

The genes are TRBV15 and TRBJ1-1; a weak D match, TRBD1 (5 bases). There are 16 residues in the CDR3. In germline, CDR1 is LNHNV, CDR2 YYDKDF (reference sequence). V lost 0 bases and J 1 base, leaving 12 bases between the germline ends. The CDR3 region is CATSREVTAGNTEAFF. Here the CDR3 DNA reads TGTGCCACCAGCAGAGAGGTGACAGCGGGGAACACTGAAGCTTTCTTT. Full variable domain (missing parts from reference TRBV15 and TRBJ1-1): DAMVIQNPRYQVTQFGKPVTLSCSQTLNHNVMYWYQQKSSQAPKLLFHYYDKDFNNEADTPDNFQSRRPNTSFCFLDIRSPGLGDTAMYLCATSREVTAGNTEAFFGQGTRLTVV.

In this sample, this clone turned up once. V usage is TRBV4-2 and J usage is TRBJ2-3; 10 bases agree with TRBD2. Germline CDR1 and CDR2: LGHNA and YNFKEQ. J lost 0 bases, V lost 3 bases, and 3 bases had no gene match. This CDR3 has 16 amino acids. The CDR3 bases are TGTGCCAGCAGCCATCGGACTAGCGGAAGCACAGATACGCAGTATTTT. This translates into CASSHRTSGSTDTQYF.

The J gene is TRBJ1-2, the V gene TRBV19, with D uncertain. The CDR3 has 13 residues. With 10 bases removed from V and 4 bases from J, the gap between germline ends came to 16 bases. The germline gives CDR1 LNHDA, CDR2 SQIVND (reference sequence). The CDR3 reads CATRIGMGYGYTF. The CDR3 DNA reads TGTGCCACCCGAATAGGGATGGGCTATGGCTACACCTTC. The complete variable domain, with remaining parts taken from reference TRBV19 and TRBJ1-2, reads DGGITQSPKYLFRKEGQNVTLSCEQNLNHDAMYWYRQDPGQGLRLIYYSQIVNDFQKGDIAEGYSVSREKKESFPLTVTSAQKNPTAFYLCATRIGMGYGYTFGSGTRLTVV.

This rearrangement joins TRBV6-2 or TRBV6-3 to TRBJ2-7; 8 bases map to TRBD1. The CDR3 runs 16 residues. With V trimmed by 3 bases and J by 2 bases, 9 bases remained unmatched. Germline V gives CDR1 MNHEY, CDR2 SVGEGT. CDR3 residues: CASSYLTGEPAYEQYF. The DNA for the CDR3 is TGTGCCAGCAGTTATCTGACAGGGGAACCCGCCTACGAGCAGTACTTC.

The gene calls are TRBV25-1 and TRBJ1-3, with D perhaps TRBD1 (5 bases). V dropped 5 bases and J dropped 4 bases, with 18 bases sitting between them. Germline V gene data show CDR1 as MGHDK and CDR2 as SYGVNS. The CDR3 is 16 amino acids. The chain's CDR3 is CASSLGRGRWGNTIYF. Here the CDR3 DNA reads TGTGCCAGCAGTCTTGGAAGGGGTCGATGGGGAAACACCATATATTTT.